The text below deals with one T cell receptor beta chain. This sample stems from a study of control samples from healthy donors and cancer patients. The CDR3 extends over 15 amino acids. TCRdb's copy holds only in-frame clones and misses some; the assay was immunoSEQ multiplex PCR. The sample has 120,000 or so clones, more than 80% seen once. The sequence came from a man younger than 35 in good health. The chain couples TRBV12-2 to TRBJ2-3; the DNA was not compared with TRBD2, the D call given in the table. TRBV12-2 corresponds to a pseudogene. Material: blood. CDR3 sequence (DNA): TGTGCAAGTCGCCCGCGACTAGCGGGAGCGGATACGCAGTATTTT. As protein: CASRPRLAGADTQYF.